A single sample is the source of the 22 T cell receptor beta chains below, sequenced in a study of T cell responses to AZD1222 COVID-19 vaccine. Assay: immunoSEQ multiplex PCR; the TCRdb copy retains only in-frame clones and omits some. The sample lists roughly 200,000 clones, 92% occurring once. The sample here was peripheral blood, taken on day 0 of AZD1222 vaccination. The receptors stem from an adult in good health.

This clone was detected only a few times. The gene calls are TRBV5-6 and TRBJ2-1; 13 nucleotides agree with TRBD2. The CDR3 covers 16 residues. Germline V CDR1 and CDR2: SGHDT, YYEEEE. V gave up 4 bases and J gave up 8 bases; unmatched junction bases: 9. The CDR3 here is CASSRTSGGRGDEQFF. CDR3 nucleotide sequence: TGTGCCAGCAGCAGGACTAGCGGGGGTAGGGGCGATGAGCAGTTCTTC. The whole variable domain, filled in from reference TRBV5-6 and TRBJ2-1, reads DAGVTQSPTHLIKTRGQQVTLRCSPKSGHDTVSWYQQALGQGPQFIFQYYEEEERQRGNFPDRFSGHQFPNYSSELNVNALLLGDSALYLCASSRTSGGRGDEQFFGPGTRLTVL.

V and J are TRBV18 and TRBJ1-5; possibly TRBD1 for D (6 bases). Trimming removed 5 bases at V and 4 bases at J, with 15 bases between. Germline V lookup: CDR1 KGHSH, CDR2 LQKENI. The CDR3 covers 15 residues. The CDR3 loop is CASSDTGNRNQPQHF. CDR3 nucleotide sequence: TGTGCCAGCTCAGATACAGGGAATCGGAATCAGCCCCAGCATTTT.

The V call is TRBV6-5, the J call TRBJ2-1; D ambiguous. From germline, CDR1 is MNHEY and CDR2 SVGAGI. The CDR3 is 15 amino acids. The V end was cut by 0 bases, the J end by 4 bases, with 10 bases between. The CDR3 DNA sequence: TGTGCCAGCAGTTACTCTGGCGGACCTTACAATGAGCAGTTCTTC. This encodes CASSYSGGPYNEQFF.

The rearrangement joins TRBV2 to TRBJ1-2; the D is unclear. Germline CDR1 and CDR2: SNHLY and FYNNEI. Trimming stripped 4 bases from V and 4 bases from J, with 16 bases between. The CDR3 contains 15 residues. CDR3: CASSANWGRGYGYTF. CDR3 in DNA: TGTGCCAGCAGTGCAAATTGGGGTAGAGGCTATGGCTACACCTTC.

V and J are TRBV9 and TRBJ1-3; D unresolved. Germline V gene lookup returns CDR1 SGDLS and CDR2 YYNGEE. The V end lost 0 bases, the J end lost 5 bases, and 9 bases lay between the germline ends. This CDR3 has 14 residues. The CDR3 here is CASSVDTGRNTIYF. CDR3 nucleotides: TGTGCCAGCAGCGTAGATACGGGAAGAAACACCATATATTTT. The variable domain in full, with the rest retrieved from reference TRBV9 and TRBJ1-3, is DSGVTQTPKHLITATGQRVTLRCSPRSGDLSVYWYQQSLDQGLQFLIQYYNGEERAKGNILERFSAQQFPDLHSELNLSSLELGDSALYFCASSVDTGRNTIYFGEGSWLTVV.

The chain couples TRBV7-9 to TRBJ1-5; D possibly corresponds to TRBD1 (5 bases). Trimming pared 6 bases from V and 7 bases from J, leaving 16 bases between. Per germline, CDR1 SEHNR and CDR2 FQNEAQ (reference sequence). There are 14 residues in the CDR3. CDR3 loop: CASSLRGGGQPQHF. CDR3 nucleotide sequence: TGTGCCAGCAGTCTGAGGGGAGGCGGACAGCCCCAGCATTTT.

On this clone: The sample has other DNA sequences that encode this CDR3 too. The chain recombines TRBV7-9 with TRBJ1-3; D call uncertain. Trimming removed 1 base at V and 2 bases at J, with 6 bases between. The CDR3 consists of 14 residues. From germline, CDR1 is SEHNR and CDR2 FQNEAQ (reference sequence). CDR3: CASSLGGAGNTIYF. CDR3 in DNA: TGTGCCAGCAGCTTAGGGGGAGCTGGAAACACCATATATTTT.

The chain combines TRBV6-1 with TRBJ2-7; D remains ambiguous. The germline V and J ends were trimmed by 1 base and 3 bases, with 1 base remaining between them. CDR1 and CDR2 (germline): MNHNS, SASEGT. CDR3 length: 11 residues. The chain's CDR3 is CASSEGYEQYF. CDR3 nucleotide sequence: TGTGCCAGCAGTGAAGGCTACGAGCAGTACTTC.

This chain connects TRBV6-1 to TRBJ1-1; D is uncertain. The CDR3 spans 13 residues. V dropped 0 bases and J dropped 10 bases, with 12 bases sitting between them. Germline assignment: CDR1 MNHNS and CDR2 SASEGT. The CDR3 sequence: CASSEASRSRAFF. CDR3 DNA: TGTGCCAGCAGTGAAGCCTCTCGAAGCAGAGCTTTCTTT.

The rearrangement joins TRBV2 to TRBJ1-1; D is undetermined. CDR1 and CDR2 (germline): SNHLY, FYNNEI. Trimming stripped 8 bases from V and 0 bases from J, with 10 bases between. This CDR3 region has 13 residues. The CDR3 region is CASADGMNTEAFF. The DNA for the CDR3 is TGTGCCAGCGCCGATGGGATGAACACTGAAGCTTTCTTT.

CDR3 in amino acids: CATSKNRVPYEQYF. In DNA, the CDR3 is TGTGCCACCAGTAAAAACAGGGTACCCTACGAGCAGTACTTC. J is TRBJ2-7 and V is TRBV24-1; a possible D gene is TRBD1 (6 bases). The CDR3 totals 14 residues. V lost 6 bases, J lost 2 bases, and 13 bases lay in between. Germline CDR1 and CDR2: KGHDR and SFDVKD.

The CDR3 protein is CASSDGGIWSGKLFF. CDR3 DNA sequence: TGTGCCAGCAGTGATGGAGGGATTTGGTCGGGAAAACTGTTTTTT. V is TRBV27 and J is TRBJ1-4; no reliable D call. CDR3 length: 15 residues. Germline V gene lookup returns CDR1 MNHEY and CDR2 SMNVEV (reference sequence). Trimming removed 5 bases from V and 10 bases from J, with 20 bases in between.

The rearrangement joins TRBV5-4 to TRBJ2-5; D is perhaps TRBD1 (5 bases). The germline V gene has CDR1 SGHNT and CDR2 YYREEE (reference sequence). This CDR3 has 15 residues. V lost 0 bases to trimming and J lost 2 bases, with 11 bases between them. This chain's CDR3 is CASSLETAIQETQYF. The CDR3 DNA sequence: TGTGCCAGCAGCTTGGAGACAGCCATACAAGAGACCCAGTACTTC. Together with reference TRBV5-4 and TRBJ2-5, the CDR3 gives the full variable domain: ETGVTQSPTHLIKTRGQQVTLRCSSQSGHNTVSWYQQALGQGPQFIFQYYREEENGRGNFPPRFSGLQFPNYSSELNVNALELDDSALYLCASSLETAIQETQYFGPGTRLLVL.

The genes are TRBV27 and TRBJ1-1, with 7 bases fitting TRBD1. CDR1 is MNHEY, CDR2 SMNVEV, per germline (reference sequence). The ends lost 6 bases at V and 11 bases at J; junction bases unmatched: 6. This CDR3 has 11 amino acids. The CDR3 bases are TGTGCCAGCAGGACAGGGATTGTGGCTTTCTTT. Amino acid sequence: CASRTGIVAFF.

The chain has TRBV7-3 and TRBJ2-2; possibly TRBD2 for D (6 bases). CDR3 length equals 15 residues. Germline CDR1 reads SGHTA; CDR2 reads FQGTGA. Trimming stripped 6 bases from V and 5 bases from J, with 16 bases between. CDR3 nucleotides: TGTGCCAGCAGTTCGGACCCGGGAGAAACCGGGGAGCTGTTTTTT. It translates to CASSSDPGETGELFF. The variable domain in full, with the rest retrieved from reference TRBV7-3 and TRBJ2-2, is GAGVSQTPSNKVTEKGKYVELRCDPISGHTALYWYRQSLGQGPEFLIYFQGTGAADDSGLPNDRFFAVRPEGSVSTLKIQRTERGDSAVYLCASSSDPGETGELFFGEGSRLTVL.

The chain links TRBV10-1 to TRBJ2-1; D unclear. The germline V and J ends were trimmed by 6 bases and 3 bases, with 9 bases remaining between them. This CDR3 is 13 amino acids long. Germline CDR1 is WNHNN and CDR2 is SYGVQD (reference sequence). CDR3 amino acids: CASSERSYNEQFF. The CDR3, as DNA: TGCGCCAGCAGCGAAAGGAGCTACAATGAGCAGTTCTTC.

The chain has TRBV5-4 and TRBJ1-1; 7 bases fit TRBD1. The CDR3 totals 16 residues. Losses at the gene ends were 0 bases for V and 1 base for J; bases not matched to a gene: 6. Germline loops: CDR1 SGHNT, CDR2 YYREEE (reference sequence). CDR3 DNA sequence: TGTGCCAGCAGCTTGGCGGGGAACAGGGGGAACACTGAAGCTTTCTTT. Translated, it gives CASSLAGNRGNTEAFF.

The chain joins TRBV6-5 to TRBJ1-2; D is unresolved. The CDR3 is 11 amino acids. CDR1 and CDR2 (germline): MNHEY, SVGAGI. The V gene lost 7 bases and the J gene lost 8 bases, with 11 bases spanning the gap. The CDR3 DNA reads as TGTGCCAGCACCAACAGCTGGGGCTACACCTTC. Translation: CASTNSWGYTF.

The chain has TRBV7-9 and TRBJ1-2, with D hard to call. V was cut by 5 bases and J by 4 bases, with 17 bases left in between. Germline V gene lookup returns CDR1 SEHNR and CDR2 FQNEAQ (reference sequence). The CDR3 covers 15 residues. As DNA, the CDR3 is TGTGCCAGCAGCCCAGAAGGATCCGCCGGCTATGGCTACACCTTC. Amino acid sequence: CASSPEGSAGYGYTF.

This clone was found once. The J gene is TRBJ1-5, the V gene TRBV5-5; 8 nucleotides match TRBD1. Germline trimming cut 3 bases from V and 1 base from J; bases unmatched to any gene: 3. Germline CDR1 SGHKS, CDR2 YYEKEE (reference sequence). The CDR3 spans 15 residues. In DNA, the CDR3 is TGTGCCAGCAGCTCCGACAGGGGCAGCAATCAGCCCCAGCATTTT. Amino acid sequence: CASSSDRGSNQPQHF.

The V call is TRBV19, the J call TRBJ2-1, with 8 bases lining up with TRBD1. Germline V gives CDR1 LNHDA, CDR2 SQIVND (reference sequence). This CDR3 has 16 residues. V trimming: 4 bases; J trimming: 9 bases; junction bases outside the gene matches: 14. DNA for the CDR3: TGTGCCAGTAGTAGGGAGACAGGGGCGACCTGGATTGAGCAGTTCTTC. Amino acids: CASSRETGATWIEQFF.

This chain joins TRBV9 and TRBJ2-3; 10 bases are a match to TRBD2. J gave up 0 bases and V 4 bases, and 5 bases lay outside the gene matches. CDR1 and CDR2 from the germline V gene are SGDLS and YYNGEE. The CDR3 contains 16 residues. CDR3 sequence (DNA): TGTGCCAGCAGCCAAAGACTAGCGGGTAGCACAGATACGCAGTATTTT. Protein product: CASSQRLAGSTDTQYF.